One sample yielded the 22 T cell receptor beta chains listed below, sequenced in a study of PD-L1 blockade in urothelial cancer. Clones were read by immunoSEQ multiplex PCR, and TCRdb kept only the in-frame ones, dropping some. The table records about 130,000 clones, about 82% of them present only once. The time point denotes: peripheral blood 6 weeks after treatment start. The sample was PBMCs, taken around atezolizumab (anti-PD-L1) treatment. The receptors were gathered from a man aged 50-60 years with urothelial cancer.

The chain's CDR3 is CASSLSASYNEQFF. The CDR3 DNA reads as TGTGCCAGCAGCTTATCCGCCAGCTACAATGAGCAGTTCTTC. The V and J genes are TRBV7-9 and TRBJ2-1; D is ambiguous. V lost 2 bases and J 3 bases, leaving 8 bases between the germline ends. The CDR3 spans 14 residues. CDR1 is SEHNR, CDR2 FQNEAQ, per germline (reference sequence). Based on the CDR3 plus reference TRBV7-9 and TRBJ2-1, the full variable domain is DTGVSQNPRHKITKRGQNVTFRCDPISEHNRLYWYRQTLGQGPEFLTYFQNEAQLEKSRLLSDRFSAERPKGSFSTLEIQRTEQGDSAMYLCASSLSASYNEQFFGPGTRLTVL.

This clone was detected only once. The V and J genes are TRBV11-2 and TRBJ1-6; D is ambiguous. Looked up from germline, CDR1 is SGHAT and CDR2 is FQNNGV. V lost 0 bases and J lost 4, with 19 bases in between. The CDR3 length is 19 residues. CDR3 in amino acids: CASSLEASHGSGYNSPLHF. The DNA of the CDR3 is TGTGCCAGCAGCTTAGAGGCATCCCATGGGTCGGGATATAATTCACCCCTCCACTTT.

The V and J genes are TRBV5-1 and TRBJ2-1, with 8 nucleotides matching TRBD2. CDR1 is SGHRS, CDR2 YFSETQ, per germline. The CDR3 has 15 amino acids. After removal of 4 bases from V and 6 bases from J, the junction contained 9 bases not matched to a gene. For the CDR3, the DNA is TGCGCCAGCAGCACGGGGACTAGTAGGCTCAATGAGCAGTTCTTC. It yields the protein CASSTGTSRLNEQFF. Based on the CDR3 plus reference TRBV5-1 and TRBJ2-1, the full variable domain is KAGVTQTPRYLIKTRGQQVTLSCSPISGHRSVSWYQQTPGQGLQFLFEYFSETQRNKGNFPGRFSGRQFSNSRSEMNVSTLELGDSALYLCASSTGTSRLNEQFFGPGTRLTVL.

The V gene is TRBV6-1, the J gene TRBJ2-1; tentative D call: TRBD1 (6 bases). This CDR3 is built from 15 residues. The germline V gene encodes CDR1 MNHNS and CDR2 SASEGT. With 7 bases removed from V and 0 bases from J, the gap between germline ends came to 13 bases. This CDR3 is CASKPGHNSYNEQFF. Written as DNA, the CDR3 is TGTGCCAGCAAACCGGGACATAACTCCTACAATGAGCAGTTCTTC.

The chain has TRBV9 and TRBJ1-3; D is perhaps TRBD1 (6 bases). The germline gives CDR1 SGDLS, CDR2 YYNGEE. This CDR3 comprises 17 residues. Trimming removed 0 bases from V and 1 base from J, with 14 bases in between. The CDR3 region has the DNA TGTGCCAGCAGCGTAGGCCTCCCCGGACAGTCTGGAAACACCATATATTTT. This translates into CASSVGLPGQSGNTIYF.

The gene calls are TRBV27 and TRBJ2-7; perhaps TRBD2 as D (6 bases). The CDR3 is 15 residues long. V lost 2 bases and J 1 base, leaving 12 bases between the germline ends. Germline loops: CDR1 MNHEY, CDR2 SMNVEV (reference sequence). CDR3 sequence (DNA): TGTGCCAGCAGTTTAGGGGGGTCGGGGTCCTACGAGCAGTACTTC. Translating it yields CASSLGGSGSYEQYF.

The chain joins TRBV19 to TRBJ1-2; a possible D gene is TRBD1 (6 bases). The CDR3 length is 13 residues. Germline loops: CDR1 LNHDA, CDR2 SQIVND (reference sequence). Trimming cost V 4 bases and J 4 bases, with 10 bases left between them. CDR3 bases: TGTGCCAGTAGTACCGGACAGTCCTATGGCTACACCTTC. It codes for CASSTGQSYGYTF.

This clone has just a few counts. An end of the junction does not agree with germline; a read error may underlie this. The chain links TRBV7-7 to TRBJ2-1, with TRBD1 matching 7 bases. This CDR3 contains 13 residues. Germline loops: CDR1 SSHAT, CDR2 FNYEAQ (reference sequence). CDR3 DNA: TGTGCTAGCAGCAGGGACAGAAACAATGAGCAGTTCTTC. Translating gives CASSRDRNNEQFF. Based on the CDR3 plus reference TRBV7-7 and TRBJ2-1, the full variable domain is GAGVSQSPRYKVTKRGQDVTLRCDPISSHATLYWYQQALGQGPEFLTYFNYEAQPDKSGLPSDRFSAERPEGSISTLTIQRTEQRDSAMYRCASSRDRNNEQFFGPGTRLTVL.

This clone appeared a single time. V gene TRBV2 combines with J gene TRBJ2-3; TRBD2 might be the D (5 bases). This CDR3 has 14 amino acids. Deletions cut 5 bases from V and 2 bases from J, with 11 bases between. In germline, CDR1 is SNHLY, CDR2 FYNNEI. The CDR3 is CASSLKRYTDTQYF. In nucleotides, the CDR3 is TGTGCCAGCAGTCTGAAGCGGTACACAGATACGCAGTATTTT.

The CDR3 DNA reads as TGTGCCAGCAGCATTACAGGGAATGGCTACACCTTC. Translated: CASSITGNGYTF. J is TRBJ1-2 and V is TRBV7-9; a possible D gene is TRBD1 (6 bases). Trimming removed 5 bases at V and 6 bases at J, with 10 bases between. CDR1 SEHNR and CDR2 FQNEAQ come from the germline V gene (reference sequence). This CDR3 has 12 residues.

V is TRBV6-4 and J is TRBJ2-1, with 9 bases that match TRBD2. The CDR3 consists of 14 residues. V lost 9 bases to trimming and J lost 5 bases; unmatched junction nucleotides: 8. Germline values: CDR1 MRHNA, CDR2 SNTAGT. As DNA, the CDR3 is TGTGCCAGAGAGGAGCGGGAGGAGGACAATGAGCAGTTCTTC. Translating gives CAREEREEDNEQFF.

The chain has TRBV7-9 and TRBJ1-2, with TRBD1 as a possible D gene (5 bases). Trimming pared 3 bases from V and 3 bases from J, leaving 14 bases between. From germline, CDR1 is SEHNR and CDR2 FQNEAQ (reference sequence). The CDR3 loop spans 15 amino acids. Written as DNA, the CDR3 is TGTGCCAGCAGCTTCGCGACGGCAGGGCACTATGGCTACACCTTC. It specifies CASSFATAGHYGYTF. The variable domain in full, with the rest retrieved from reference TRBV7-9 and TRBJ1-2, is DTGVSQNPRHKITKRGQNVTFRCDPISEHNRLYWYRQTLGQGPEFLTYFQNEAQLEKSRLLSDRFSAERPKGSFSTLEIQRTEQGDSAMYLCASSFATAGHYGYTFGSGTRLTVV.

This rearrangement joins TRBV19 to TRBJ1-4, with D unclear. The length of the CDR3 is 15 residues. Trimming left V 1 base short and J 6 bases short, with 12 bases between. CDR1 is LNHDA, CDR2 SQIVND, per germline (reference sequence). CDR3 sequence (DNA): TGTGCCAGTAGTATAGCGGGAAGGCTTGATGAAAAACTGTTTTTT. Translated, it gives CASSIAGRLDEKLFF.

This chain joins TRBV18 and TRBJ1-4, with 7 bases matching TRBD1. This CDR3 has 13 amino acids. With 6 bases clipped from V and 7 bases from J, the junction kept 5 bases outside the gene matches. Per the germline V gene, CDR1 is KGHSH and CDR2 is LQKENI. The CDR3 sequence is CASSSDRVEKLFF. As DNA, the CDR3 is TGTGCCAGCTCGAGCGACAGGGTTGAAAAACTGTTTTTT. The whole variable domain, filled in from reference TRBV18 and TRBJ1-4, reads NAGVMQNPRHLVRRRGQEARLRCSPMKGHSHVYWYRQLPEEGLKFMVYLQKENIIDESGMPKERFSAEFPKEGPSILRIQQVVRGDSAAYFCASSSDRVEKLFFGSGTQLSVL.

The V gene is TRBV5-6, the J gene TRBJ2-7, with D perhaps TRBD2 (5 bases). Germline CDR1 and CDR2: SGHDT and YYEEEE. This CDR3 has 13 residues. V was cut by 4 bases and J by 2 bases, with 10 bases left in between. CDR3 coding DNA: TGTGCCAGCAGCGGAAGAGGGCCCTACGAGCAGTACTTC. This encodes CASSGRGPYEQYF.

A remark on this clone: The identical CDR3 is also encoded by other nucleotide sequences in the sample. J is TRBJ1-3 and V is TRBV5-1; the D gene is possibly TRBD1 (5 bases). This CDR3 has 14 amino acids. Deletions cut 0 bases from V and 4 bases from J, with 8 bases between. CDR1 is SGHRS, CDR2 YFSETQ, per germline. The CDR3 DNA sequence: TGCGCCAGCAGCTTGGGAAGGGGAGGAAACACCATATATTTT. This translates into CASSLGRGGNTIYF.

The CDR3 DNA sequence: TGCGCCAGCAGCGCAACTAGCGGGCAATACAATGAGCAGTTCTTC. This sequence encodes CASSATSGQYNEQFF. The J gene is TRBJ2-1, the V gene TRBV5-1, with 9 bases matching TRBD2. CDR3 size: 15 residues. Germline V gives CDR1 SGHRS, CDR2 YFSETQ. After removal of 4 bases from V and 4 bases from J, the junction contained 6 bases not matched to a gene.

The chain combines TRBV18 with TRBJ2-7; 9 bases match TRBD1. The CDR3 runs 18 residues. Trimming removed 1 base from V and 3 bases from J; junction bases left unmatched: 13. Germline lookup yields CDR1 KGHSH and CDR2 LQKENI. CDR3 protein: CASSPRQAAGTGRYEQYF. CDR3 in DNA: TGTGCCAGCTCACCACGCCAGGCCGCCGGGACAGGGCGCTACGAGCAGTACTTC. The full variable domain, in which reference TRBV18 and TRBJ2-7 provide the parts outside the CDR3, is NAGVMQNPRHLVRRRGQEARLRCSPMKGHSHVYWYRQLPEEGLKFMVYLQKENIIDESGMPKERFSAEFPKEGPSILRIQQVVRGDSAAYFCASSPRQAAGTGRYEQYFGPGTRLTVT.

The J gene is TRBJ1-3, the V gene TRBV6-5; no reliable D call. V lost 8 bases and J lost 4, with 12 bases in between. Germline CDR1 is MNHEY and CDR2 is SVGAGI. This CDR3 region has 13 residues. For the CDR3, the DNA is TGTGCCAGCTTTCGGAGGGCCGGAAACACCATATATTTT. This gives the protein CASFRRAGNTIYF.

This clone was counted only a few times. In nucleotides, the CDR3 is TGTGCCAGCAGACAAGAGGGGGCTTACAATTCACCCCTCCACTTT. Its protein product is CASRQEGAYNSPLHF. J is TRBJ1-6 and V is TRBV6-6; 7 nucleotides align to TRBD1. The germline gives CDR1 MNHNY, CDR2 SVGAGI (reference sequence). Trimming at V came to 6 bases and at J to 7 bases, leaving 9 bases not matched to a gene. The CDR3 has 15 amino acids.

V and J are TRBV19 and TRBJ2-7, with D maybe TRBD1 (5 bases). CDR1 and CDR2 (germline): LNHDA, SQIVND (reference sequence). The CDR3 totals 13 residues. This CDR3 reads CATSKGYGYEQYF. In DNA, the CDR3 is TGTGCGACCTCAAAGGGGTATGGCTACGAGCAGTACTTC. The whole variable domain, filled in from reference TRBV19 and TRBJ2-7, reads DGGITQSPKYLFRKEGQNVTLSCEQNLNHDAMYWYRQDPGQGLRLIYYSQIVNDFQKGDIAEGYSVSREKKESFPLTVTSAQKNPTAFYLCATSKGYGYEQYFGPGTRLTVT.

The chain has TRBV5-1 and TRBJ1-6, with D perhaps TRBD1 (6 bases). V lost 0 bases to trimming and J lost 4 bases, with 11 bases between them. Per germline, CDR1 SGHRS and CDR2 YFSETQ. The CDR3 contains 16 residues. This CDR3 is CASSLGQDTYNSPLHF. In DNA form, the CDR3 reads TGCGCCAGCAGCTTGGGACAGGACACATATAATTCACCCCTCCACTTT.